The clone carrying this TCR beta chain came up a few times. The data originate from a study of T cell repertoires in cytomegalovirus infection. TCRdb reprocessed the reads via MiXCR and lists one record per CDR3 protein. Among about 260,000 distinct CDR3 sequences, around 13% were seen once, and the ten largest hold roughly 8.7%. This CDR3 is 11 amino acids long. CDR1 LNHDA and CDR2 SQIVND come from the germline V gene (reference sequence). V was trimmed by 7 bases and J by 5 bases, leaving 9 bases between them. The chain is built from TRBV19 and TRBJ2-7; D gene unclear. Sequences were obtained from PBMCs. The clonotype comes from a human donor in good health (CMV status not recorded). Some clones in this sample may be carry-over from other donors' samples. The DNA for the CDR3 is TGTGCCAGTAAAGGAGTCGACGAGCAGTACTTC. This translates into CASKGVDEQYF. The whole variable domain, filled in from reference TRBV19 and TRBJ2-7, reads DGGITQSPKYLFRKEGQNVTLSCEQNLNHDAMYWYRQDPGQGLRLIYYSQIVNDFQKGDIAEGYSVSREKKESFPLTVTSAQKNPTAFYLCASKGVDEQYFGPGTRLTVT.